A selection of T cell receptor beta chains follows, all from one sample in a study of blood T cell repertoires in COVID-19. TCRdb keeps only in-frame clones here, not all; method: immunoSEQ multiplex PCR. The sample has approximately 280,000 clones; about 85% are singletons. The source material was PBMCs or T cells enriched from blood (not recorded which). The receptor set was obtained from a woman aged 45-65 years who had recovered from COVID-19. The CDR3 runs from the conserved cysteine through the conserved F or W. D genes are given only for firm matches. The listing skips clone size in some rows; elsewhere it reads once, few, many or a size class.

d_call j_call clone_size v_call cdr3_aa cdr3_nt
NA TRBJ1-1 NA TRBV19 CASRQGFAEAFF TGTGCCAGTAGACAGGGATTTGCGGAAGCTTTCTTT
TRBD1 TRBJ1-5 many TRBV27 CASSLRTGSNQPQHF TGTGCCAGCAGTTTGCGGACAGGGAGCAATCAGCCCCAGCATTTT
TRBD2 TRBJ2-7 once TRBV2 CASIKTLAGAAYEQYF TGTGCCAGCATTAAAACACTAGCGGGAGCCGCCTACGAGCAGTACTTC
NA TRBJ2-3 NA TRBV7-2 CASSLEGAGGGSTDTQYF TGTGCCAGCAGCTTAGAGGGGGCCGGGGGGGGAAGCACAGATACGCAGTATTTT
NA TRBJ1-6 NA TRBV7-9 CASSLVTLGSPLHF TGTGCCAGCAGCTTAGTGACATTAGGATCACCCCTCCACTTT
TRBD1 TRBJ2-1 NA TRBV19 CASSIDRGWNEQFF TGTGCCAGTAGTATCGACAGGGGCTGGAATGAGCAGTTCTTC
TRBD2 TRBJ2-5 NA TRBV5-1 CASSLAIVISGRETQYF TGCGCCAGCAGCTTGGCTATAGTAATTAGCGGGAGAGAGACCCAGTACTTC
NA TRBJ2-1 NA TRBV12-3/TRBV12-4 CASTISRNEQFF TGTGCCAGCACCATTAGTCGCAATGAGCAGTTCTTC
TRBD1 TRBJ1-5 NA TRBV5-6 CASSPGTGDSNQPQHF TGTGCCAGCAGCCCAGGGACAGGGGATAGCAATCAGCCCCAGCATTTT
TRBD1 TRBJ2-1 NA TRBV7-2 CASSLLSPRTGGNEQFF TGTGCCAGCAGCTTACTATCCCCCCGGACAGGGGGCAATGAGCAGTTCTTC
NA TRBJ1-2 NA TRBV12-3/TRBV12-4 CASTFRPEYGYTF TGTGCCAGCACCTTTCGACCGGAGTATGGCTACACCTTC
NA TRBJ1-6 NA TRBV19 CASSPTGRSPLHF TGTGCCAGTAGTCCCACAGGGAGATCACCCCTCCACTTT
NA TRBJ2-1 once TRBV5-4 CASSRGQVDEQFF TGTGCCAGCAGCCGCGGGCAGGTGGATGAGCAGTTCTTC
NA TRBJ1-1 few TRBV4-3 CASSQEPQGSPFF TGCGCCAGCAGCCAAGAGCCCCAGGGGTCCCCTTTCTTT
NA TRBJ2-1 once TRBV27 CASSLGGDEQFF TGTGCCAGCAGTCTTGGGGGCGATGAGCAGTTCTTC
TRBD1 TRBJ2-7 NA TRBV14 CASSPGQGGYEQYF TGTGCCAGCAGCCCCGGACAGGGAGGCTACGAGCAGTACTTC
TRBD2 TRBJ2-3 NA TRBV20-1 CSASGTSGGFTDTQYF TGCAGTGCTAGTGGGACTAGCGGGGGATTCACAGATACGCAGTATTTT
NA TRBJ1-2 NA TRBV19 CASSIRQANYGYTF TGTGCCAGTAGTATCCGACAGGCTAACTATGGCTACACCTTC
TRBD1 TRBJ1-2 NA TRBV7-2 CASSLGQGWDGYTF TGTGCCAGCAGCTTAGGACAGGGCTGGGATGGCTACACCTTC
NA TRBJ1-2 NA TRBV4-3 CASSQGGGRGYTF TGCGCCAGCAGCCAAGGGGGGGGAAGGGGCTACACCTTC
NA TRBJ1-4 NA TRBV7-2 CASSPRGTNEKLFF TGTGCCAGCAGCCCTCGGGGGACTAATGAAAAACTGTTTTTT
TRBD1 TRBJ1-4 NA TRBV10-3 CAISEFRDRSFF TGTGCCATCAGTGAGTTCCGGGACAGGAGCTTTTTT
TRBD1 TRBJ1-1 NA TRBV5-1 CASSHRPGQAPNTEAFF TGCGCCAGCAGTCATCGACCGGGACAGGCTCCGAACACTGAAGCTTTCTTT
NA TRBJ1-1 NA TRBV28 CASSHRSSAGPKEEAFF TGTGCCAGCAGTCACAGGTCTAGCGCGGGGCCCAAGGAGGAAGCTTTCTTT
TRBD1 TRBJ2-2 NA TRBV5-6 CASSGDRAWELFF TGTGCCAGCAGCGGGGACAGGGCGTGGGAGCTGTTTTTT
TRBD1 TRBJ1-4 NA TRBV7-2 CASSLRHQGQAGLNEKLFF TGTGCCAGCAGCTTAAGGCACCAGGGACAGGCCGGATTGAATGAAAAACTGTTTTTT
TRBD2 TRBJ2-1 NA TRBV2 CASKRLRLAEYNEQFF TGTGCCAGCAAACGGTTGCGGCTAGCGGAGTACAATGAGCAGTTCTTC
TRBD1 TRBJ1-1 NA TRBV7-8 CASSPRDRAGAFF TGTGCCAGCAGCCCCCGGGACAGGGCCGGGGCTTTCTTT
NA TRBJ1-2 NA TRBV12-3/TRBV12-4 CASSFTVYGYTF TGTGCCAGCAGTTTCACAGTCTATGGCTACACCTTC
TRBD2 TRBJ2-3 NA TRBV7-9 CASTRGLAGWGTSTDTQYF TGTGCCAGCACAAGGGGACTAGCGGGATGGGGGACTAGCACAGATACGCAGTATTTT
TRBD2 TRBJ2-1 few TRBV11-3 CASSKTSGTPSSYNEQFF TGTGCCAGCAGCAAGACTAGCGGGACGCCCAGTTCCTACAATGAGCAGTTCTTC
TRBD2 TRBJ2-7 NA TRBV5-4 CASSPGLAGVSYEQYF TGTGCCAGCAGCCCGGGACTAGCGGGAGTATCCTACGAGCAGTACTTC
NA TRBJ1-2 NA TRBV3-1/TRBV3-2 CASSFTVVSGYTF TGTGCCAGCAGCTTCACGGTCGTGTCTGGCTACACCTTC
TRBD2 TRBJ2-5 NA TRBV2 CASRRLAGVQETQYF TGTGCCAGCAGGAGACTAGCGGGGGTCCAAGAGACCCAGTACTTC
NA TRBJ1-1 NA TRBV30 CAWIGVGNTEAFF TGTGCCTGGATAGGGGTGGGAAACACTGAAGCTTTCTTT
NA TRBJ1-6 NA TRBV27 CASSLRGGANSPLHF TGTGCCAGCAGTTTACGAGGGGGGGCTAATTCACCCCTCCACTTT
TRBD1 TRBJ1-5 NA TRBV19 CASSTRDRGLGQPQHF TGTGCCAGTAGTACCCGGGACAGGGGTCTGGGGCAGCCCCAGCATTTT
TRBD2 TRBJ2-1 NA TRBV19 CASSIASGRPSSYNEQFF TGTGCCAGTAGTATCGCTAGCGGGAGGCCGAGCTCCTACAATGAGCAGTTCTTC
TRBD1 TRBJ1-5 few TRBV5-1 CASSPGGYSNQPQHF TGCGCCAGCAGCCCAGGGGGTTATAGCAATCAGCCCCAGCATTTT
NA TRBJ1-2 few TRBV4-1 CASSPEAVSNYGYTF TGCGCCAGCAGTCCCGAAGCGGTTTCTAACTATGGCTACACCTTC
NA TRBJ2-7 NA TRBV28 CASSFPGIYEQYF TGTGCCAGCAGTTTTCCCGGGATCTACGAGCAGTACTTC
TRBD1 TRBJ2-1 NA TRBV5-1 CASRGLGQGINEQFF TGCGCCAGCCGGGGGCTGGGACAGGGGATTAATGAGCAGTTCTTC
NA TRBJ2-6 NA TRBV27 CASSFTPRQASGANVLTF TGTGCCAGCAGTTTTACCCCGCGACAAGCTTCTGGGGCCAACGTCCTGACTTTC
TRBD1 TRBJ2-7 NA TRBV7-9 CASSPGQSYEQYF TGTGCCAGCAGCCCGGGACAGTCCTACGAGCAGTACTTC
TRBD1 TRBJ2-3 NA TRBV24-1 CATSESPGQGSDTQYF TGTGCCACCAGTGAATCTCCGGGACAGGGGTCAGATACGCAGTATTTT
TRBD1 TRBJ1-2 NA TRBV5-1 CASSLTTGVGNGYTF TGCGCCAGCAGCTTGACAACAGGGGTTGGGAATGGCTACACCTTC
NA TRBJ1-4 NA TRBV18 CASSPATGATNEKLFF TGTGCCAGCTCACCAGCTACAGGAGCAACTAATGAAAAACTGTTTTTT
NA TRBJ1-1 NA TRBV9 CASSDAGGRGAFF TGTGCCAGCAGCGACGCCGGAGGGAGAGGAGCTTTCTTT
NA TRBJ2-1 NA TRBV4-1 CASSHNQGQGEFF TGCGCCAGCAGCCATAACCAGGGACAAGGCGAGTTCTTC
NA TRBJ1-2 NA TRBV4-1 CASSQPPDRFYLYGYTF TGCGCCAGCAGCCAACCTCCGGACAGATTTTATCTCTATGGCTACACCTTC